Sequencing of this T cell receptor (beta chain) was carried out in a study of cytomegalovirus exposure and HLA in healthy donors (TCRdb year 2017). In terms of the full investigation: An earlier analysis of several hundred of the donors reported under 300 Gb of sequence data and around 100 million unique TCR beta sequences obtained from some 200 million T cells. An early release covering roughly 640 HLA-typed donors comprised about 320 gigabases of sequencing data and around 86 million unique TCR sequences. The genetic ancestry cluster associated with self-reported Caucasian donors included approximately 85% of the approximately 430 genotyped donors. The aim of the study was to test whether cataloging public T cell receptors could identify signatures of past pathogen exposure. The study profiled the T cell repertoires of hundreds of subjects by immunosequencing and related them to cytomegalovirus serostatus. Besides the first cohort of about 730 subjects, a separate validation cohort made up of over 95 different subjects was used. High-throughput TCR immunosequencing, statistical association of individual TCRs with disease status, and machine learning were combined to predict cytomegalovirus infection status. In a later analysis, previously published TCR beta repertoires from 550 to 750 donors were re-analyzed and high-resolution HLA genotyping was added so that TCR occurrence patterns could be studied. In the later analysis, no new phenotypic data were used to find candidate immune exposures; instead, reliance was placed on TCR beta sequences and their occurrence across donors. An earlier analysis of around 540 of the donors applied high-throughput TCR beta sequencing to assess whether each TCR beta V gene segment acted as functional or pseudogenic. Donor age, sex, ethnicity and CMV serostatus were compiled together with the repertoire data. In a later genetic analysis, genome-wide SNP genotypes for about three fifths of the 666 donors were used, and that subset was treated as a discovery cohort. Every discovery cohort repertoire had been produced on one sequencing platform. HLA typing covered class I and class II loci at four-digit resolution. Typing coverage varied by locus: about 629-640 donors for A, B, C, DRB1 and DQB1; approximately 560 for DQA1; more than 600 for DPA1; more than 450 for DPB1. About five DR-DQ haplotypes were treated as single units for association and clustering because of strong linkage in the cohort. On average, about 240,000 unique TCR beta nucleotide sequences were sequenced per donor among a few hundred genotyped donors of the cohort, with about 19% of those sequences being non-productive. What the study reported, not specific to this receptor: Compared with the 666-donor mean, donors in an Asian-associated ancestry cluster had fewer N-insertions in productive TCRs, according to a later genetic analysis. The 87-base-pair reads could not distinguish some IMGT-functional V segments, including TRBV6-2 and TRBV6-3, so those segments were excluded. According to a later analysis, TCR association rates differed among HLA loci, with DRB1 alleles showing the most associated TCRs and HLA-C alleles showing the fewest. Across donors, most TCR sequences were observed very rarely, whereas some public TCRs were present in many individuals. Presence/absence analyses assumed roughly uniform sequencing depth across donors, an assumption that may not hold. The cohort was sequenced for TCR beta chains only, and without alpha or paired-chain data the features that could be detected were limited. The authors suggested that the approach could potentially be extended to other disease states and immunological phenotypes. Because HLA typing was missing for some donors at each locus, association tests included only the typed subset. In vitro tests confirmed that three of the cytomegalovirus-associated TCR beta chains recognize cytomegalovirus antigens. The classifier was reported to diagnose cytomegalovirus status with high specificity and sensitivity in both the original cohort and the validation cohort. When HLA alleles, especially DR and DQ, strongly co-occurred, attributing TCR associations to individual alleles was difficult. At a false discovery rate of 0.05, a later analysis linked 16,000 or so TCR beta sequences to specific HLA alleles. Broadly in line with IMGT annotations, most TCR beta V segments showed up in productive rearrangements about 87% or about 30% of the time in an earlier analysis of around 600 of the donors. A further reported finding was that TCR beta sequences accurately predicted the HLA-A and HLA-B alleles for most subjects in the first cohort. In a later analysis, most CMV-associated TCR beta chains were found to appear HLA-restricted, with HLA associations seemingly driven largely by CMV exposure. In a later analysis, HLA-associated TCR beta chains showed more clonal expansion and lower generation probabilities than non-associated chains that were equally common. The study listed 150 to 200 TCR beta chains as associated with cytomegalovirus. Because counts were too low, 15 to 20 rarely observed V segments, including chromosome 9 orphons, were left out of the earlier analysis of 500 to 750 of the donors. Correlated functional status among segregating V segments might be attributable to linkage disequilibrium, but an unknown experimental factor could not be ruled out. A cluster of highly shared sequence variants was judged likely to represent a technical artifact of the sequencing pipeline. In a later analysis, several top co-occurrence clusters were reported to appear linked to parvovirus B19, influenza, CMV and Epstein-Barr virus. CMV serostatus was the only immune exposure information available for the cohort. A later genetic analysis associated a missense DCLRE1C variant with V-gene and J-gene trimming of TCR beta chains, and an independent cohort replicated the association.

Receptor amplification or capture employed the immunoSEQ multiplex PCR assay. For the multiplex PCR, a mixture combining 60 forward primers for TCR Vbeta segments and 13 reverse primers for TCR Jbeta segments was used. The CDR3 region of rearranged TCR beta genes was amplified from genomic DNA with a multiplex PCR assay. The amplified TCR beta libraries were sequenced on the Illumina HiSeq System as 87-base-pair reads. Processing in the source paper ran as follows. In a later analysis, tens of millions of unique TCR beta chains were counted across the roughly 610 repertoires, and approximately 11 million of these chains were shared by at least two donors. Raw reads were error-corrected and collapsed into unique sequences with a nearest-neighbor algorithm that merged closely related sequences to remove PCR and sequencing errors. To assign V, D and J gene segments, CDR3 sequences were aligned to IMGT reference sequences. Each retained sequence needed at least a six-nucleotide match to both a V gene segment and a J gene segment. Rearrangements were called productive when the CDR3 lacked stop codons and stayed in frame with V and J; all others were non-productive. Following IMGT convention, CDR3 was defined as the stretch from the second conserved V-encoded cysteine to the conserved J-encoded phenylalanine. The earlier analysis of 587 of the donors excluded sequences that lacked an unambiguous match to a single V gene segment. An earlier analysis of just under 600 of the donors called V segments functional above 56.7% productive rearrangements and segregating when the between-donor standard deviation exceeded 5%. A statistical classification framework was built for diagnosing cytomegalovirus status from the catalog of TCR beta chain sequences. In a later analysis, V and J genes were assigned by comparing TCR nucleotide sequences against IMGT/GENE-DB human TR gene sequences. Using the TCRdist pipeline, a later analysis assigned CDR3 sequences along with most-parsimonious VDJ recombination scenarios. In a later analysis, every TCR beta chain was defined by the combination of its CDR3 amino acid sequence and its V-gene family, and reads without a unique V-gene family were dropped. In a later analysis, 500 to 650 highly shared, low-generation-probability nucleotide sequences were removed to address suspected cross-contamination and a sequencing artifact. In a later analysis, a clonal expansion index was calculated for each public chain from normalized within-repertoire ranks of inferred template counts. A later analysis computed generation probabilities with a VDJ recombination model fitted to out-of-frame rearrangements, and checked the results against IGoR. A later analysis scored TCR-TCR, TCR-HLA and TCR-CMV co-occurrence with hypergeometric tests, applying a repertoire-size bias correction to TCR pairs. To estimate false discovery rates, a later analysis permuted the HLA or CMV assignments 20 times. In a later analysis, co-occurring TCRs were grouped using DBSCAN, and TCRdist sequence similarity was added for clustering within HLA-allele-positive subsets. Co-occurrence clustering excluded repertoires with fewer than 30,000 or more than 120,000 public chains, plus five with anomalous nucleotide sharing. The table comes from immuneACCESS by way of TCRdb, which keeps in-frame sequences with V and J called. Part of the clones is missing from these tables; in studies checked, under half for an unresolved V gene and the rest for unknown reasons. That table is the source of V, J and clone size, and D and trimming were worked out from the DNA. In this sample the table shows 100,000 or so clones, around 75% of which occur a single time. The biggest ten clones account for 6.9% of the sample.

On this clone: Which antigen it targets is not known. A junction end diverges from the germline sequence, so it may reflect a read error.

The cohort comprised some 700 healthy bone marrow donors. Cohort members were all nominally healthy when sampled, although unrecorded immune exposures were likely present. The donor tested CMV seropositive, placing the donor among the 250 to 300 seropositive members of the cohort. Each donor provided a peripheral blood sample, and peripheral blood mononuclear cells were used for TCR beta sequencing. Genomic DNA was extracted from the blood cell samples with the Qiagen DNeasy Blood Extraction Kit. From the germline V gene (reference sequence), CDR1 is MNHNY and CDR2 is SVGAGI. The CDR3, cysteine through phenylalanine, is 14 amino acids long. CDR3 DNA is the only sequence kept; it has 42 bases, read in frame from the first base.

Specimen: PBMCs. The clonotype was recovered from a man under 40 in good health and CMV-seropositive. Recombination joined TRBV6-6 with TRBJ2-7; a tentative D call is TRBD1 (5 bases match). The DNA sequence is TGTGCTAGCAGTAAAGCTGCGACAGCTTACGAGCAGTACTTC. This gives the protein CASSKAATAYEQYF.